The next 22 T cell receptor beta chains were all read from a single sample in a study of cytomegalovirus exposure and HLA in healthy donors. Both 60 Vbeta primers and 13 Jbeta primers went into the PCR. TCRdb keeps only in-frame clones here, not all; method: immunoSEQ multiplex PCR. The sample data list tens of thousands of clones. Sequencing was done on a sample of PBMCs. The receptors originated from a man aged 45-65 years in good health and CMV-seronegative.

The gene calls are TRBV6-6 and TRBJ2-7, with TRBD1 identical over 8 bases. Germline-derived CDR1 and CDR2 are MNHNY and SVGAGI (reference sequence). The trim removed 0 bases at V and 4 bases at J, leaving 5 bases unmatched. The CDR3 has 15 amino acids. The DNA for the CDR3 is TGTGCCAGCAGTTACTCCCAGGACAGGGCGTACGAGCAGTACTTC. It encodes CASSYSQDRAYEQYF.

The rearrangement links TRBV6-5 to TRBJ2-1, with D unresolved. V shed 0 bases and J shed 4 bases, with 7 bases lying between them. Germline V gives CDR1 MNHEY, CDR2 SVGAGI. This CDR3 is built from 14 residues. This CDR3 is CASSYSVEYNEQFF. The CDR3 coding sequence is TGTGCCAGCAGTTACTCCGTGGAGTACAATGAGCAGTTCTTC.

The V call is TRBV10-3, the J call TRBJ2-7, with 8 nucleotides matching TRBD1. CDR1 ENHRY and CDR2 SYGVKD come from the germline V gene. V gave up 4 bases and J gave up 5 bases; unmatched junction bases: 4. This CDR3 is 13 amino acids long. CDR3 sequence (DNA): TGTGCCATCAGTGCGGACAGGGTGGACGAGCAGTACTTC. Its protein product is CAISADRVDEQYF.

V usage is TRBV10-2 and J usage is TRBJ1-5; weak D call: TRBD1 (6 bases). Germline V gene sequence: CDR1 WSHSY, CDR2 SAAADI. The V end was cut by 6 bases, the J end by 0 bases, with 18 bases between. CDR3 length: 17 residues. The CDR3 sequence is CASSGQRGIYSNQPQHF. Here the CDR3 DNA reads TGCGCCAGCAGCGGACAGAGGGGGATTTATAGCAATCAGCCCCAGCATTTT.

This CDR3 is CASSLGGGQGYEKLFF. The CDR3 bases are TGTGCCAGCAGCTTGGGTGGGGGACAGGGATATGAAAAACTGTTTTTT. The V and J genes are TRBV5-4 and TRBJ1-4; 9 positions agree with TRBD1. CDR1 and CDR2 from the germline V gene are SGHNT and YYREEE (reference sequence). The CDR3 is 16 residues long. J gave up 6 bases and V 0 bases, and 6 bases lay outside the gene matches.

The rearrangement joins TRBV25-1 to TRBJ1-2; TRBD1 aligns across 10 bases. The trim removed 2 bases at V and 4 bases at J, leaving 7 bases unmatched. The CDR3 has 16 amino acids. CDR1 and CDR2 from the germline V gene are MGHDK and SYGVNS. As DNA, the CDR3 is TGTGCCAGCAGTGAACCAGGACAGGGGGTTGCCTATGGCTACACCTTC. Translation: CASSEPGQGVAYGYTF.

J is TRBJ2-7 and V is TRBV5-1; tentative D call: TRBD2 (8 bases). The V gene's germline CDR1 is SGHRS and CDR2 YFSETQ. The CDR3 is 18 residues long. Trimming left V 0 bases short and J 4 bases short, with 23 bases between. CDR3 nucleotide sequence: TGCGCCAGCAGCTTGGACAGGGGAAGTGCGACTAGCGAGTACGAGCAGTACTTC. This encodes CASSLDRGSATSEYEQYF.

The J gene is TRBJ1-5, the V gene TRBV10-3, with 7 bases fitting TRBD1. Germline CDR1 reads ENHRY; CDR2 reads SYGVKD. Trimming took 8 bases from V and 2 from J; bases not matched to a gene: 15. CDR3 length: 17 amino acids. The CDR3 sequence: CAIQSDTGDVRNQPQHF. DNA of the CDR3: TGTGCCATCCAATCAGATACAGGGGATGTTCGCAATCAGCCCCAGCATTTT.

The chain combines TRBV15 with TRBJ2-1; tentative D call: TRBD2 (6 bases). This CDR3 comprises 17 residues. V lost 1 base, J lost 1 base, and 14 bases lay in between. CDR1 is LNHNV, CDR2 YYDKDF, per germline (reference sequence). DNA of the CDR3: TGTGCCACCAGCAGAGTGGGTGGAGGGAGATCCTACAATGAGCAGTTCTTC. Its translation: CATSRVGGGRSYNEQFF.

The rearrangement links TRBV5-5 to TRBJ1-1; 7 positions match TRBD1. The junction had 1 base not matched to a gene; V was cut back by 2 bases and J by 9 bases. Germline V gene sequence: CDR1 SGHKS, CDR2 YYEKEE (reference sequence). The CDR3 loop spans 11 amino acids. CDR3 protein: CASSLGGQAFF. Written as DNA, the CDR3 is TGTGCCAGCAGCTTAGGGGGCCAAGCTTTCTTT.

The chain has TRBV29-1 and TRBJ1-5, with D tentatively TRBD1 (6 bases). Between the trimmed V and J ends, which lost 7 bases and 5 bases, there was a span of 12 bases. The germline gives CDR1 SQVTM, CDR2 ANQGSEA. There are 12 residues in the CDR3. The CDR3 nucleotides are TGCAGCGCTAAACAGGGAGATCAGCCCCAGCATTTT. Its protein product is CSAKQGDQPQHF.

This chain joins TRBV6-6 and TRBJ2-2, with D perhaps TRBD2 (6 bases). The CDR3 is made up of 16 amino acids. In germline, CDR1 is MNHNY, CDR2 SVGAGI (reference sequence). Trimming cost V 2 bases and J 1 base, with 11 bases left between them. CDR3 residues: CASSYRSGENTGELFF. The CDR3 bases are TGTGCCAGCAGTTACCGTTCGGGGGAGAACACCGGGGAGCTGTTTTTT.

The J gene is TRBJ1-2, the V gene TRBV7-9; the D gene is possibly TRBD1 (5 bases). The germline V and J ends were trimmed by 3 bases and 8 bases, with 10 bases remaining between them. The CDR3 sequence is 12 residues long. The germline gives CDR1 SEHNR, CDR2 FQNEAQ (reference sequence). Here the CDR3 reads CASSFQGRGYTF. CDR3 DNA: TGTGCCAGCAGCTTCCAGGGTAGGGGCTACACCTTC.

V and J are TRBV28 and TRBJ2-5; D perhaps matches TRBD2 (6 bases). Trimming shortened V by 6 bases and J by 2 bases, and 16 bases separated the two germline ends. CDR1 MDHEN and CDR2 SYDVKM come from the germline V gene. The length of the CDR3 is 15 residues. CDR3 region: CASSYGTAGQETQYF. The CDR3 DNA sequence: TGTGCCAGCAGCTACGGGACGGCGGGGCAAGAGACCCAGTACTTC.

V gene TRBV18 combines with J gene TRBJ1-1; TRBD1 agrees at 10 bases. Per germline, CDR1 KGHSH and CDR2 LQKENI. The J segment lost 10 bases and the V segment lost 6 bases, leaving 11 bases of the junction unmatched. This CDR3 has 14 amino acids. CDR3 residues: CASSPSGTGARAFF. CDR3 nucleotides: TGTGCCAGCTCTCCTTCCGGGACAGGGGCGAGAGCTTTCTTT.

J is TRBJ2-7 and V is TRBV6-1; TRBD1 matches 7 bases. Trimming cost V 4 bases and J 4 bases; bases outside gene matches: 10. CDR3 size: 15 residues. In germline, CDR1 is MNHNS, CDR2 SASEGT. The CDR3 here is CASSGRDRLQYEQYF. The CDR3 DNA reads as TGTGCCAGCAGTGGACGGGACAGATTACAGTACGAGCAGTACTTC.

This rearrangement joins TRBV20-1 to TRBJ2-5; D not resolved. The J call may be incorrect, as the DNA end agrees better with TRBJ2-7. Germline CDR1 is DFQATT and CDR2 is SNEGSKA (reference sequence). This CDR3 spans 11 amino acids. The CDR3 nucleotides read TGCAGTGCCACCGGCGGCTACGAGCAGTACTTC. Protein: CSATGGYEQYF.

The gene calls are TRBV19 and TRBJ1-5; D remains ambiguous. Germline assignment: CDR1 LNHDA and CDR2 SQIVND (reference sequence). CDR3 size: 15 residues. V dropped 0 bases and J dropped 6 bases, with 12 bases sitting between them. The CDR3 coding sequence is TGTGCCAGTAGTATAGACAGGCCTGGGAGTCAGCCCCAGCATTTT. Amino acids: CASSIDRPGSQPQHF.

The CDR3 nucleotides read TGTGCCAGCAGCTCCGGGACAGGGGACGGAAACACCATATATTTT. Its translation: CASSSGTGDGNTIYF. The V call is TRBV5-4, the J call TRBJ1-3, with TRBD1 matching 10 bases. V trimming: 3 bases; J trimming: 4 bases; junction bases outside the gene matches: 4. The CDR3 is made up of 15 amino acids. Germline assignment: CDR1 SGHNT and CDR2 YYREEE (reference sequence).

The rearrangement joins TRBV28 to TRBJ1-1, with D possibly matching TRBD1 (5 bases). The CDR3 extends over 15 amino acids. Germline-derived CDR1 and CDR2 are MDHEN and SYDVKM. The germline V and J ends were trimmed by 5 bases and 3 bases, with 16 bases remaining between them. CDR3 protein: CASSPETARDTEAFF. CDR3 DNA: TGTGCCAGCAGTCCAGAGACAGCCAGGGACACTGAAGCTTTCTTT.

The CDR3 loop is CASSRGQGDNQPQHF. Here the CDR3 DNA reads TGTGCCAGCAGCCGAGGACAGGGGGACAATCAGCCCCAGCATTTT. This chain connects TRBV6-5 to TRBJ1-5; 10 bases are a match to TRBD1. This CDR3 contains 15 residues. CDR1 MNHEY and CDR2 SVGAGI come from the germline V gene. With V trimmed by 6 bases and J by 3 bases, 5 bases remained unmatched.

V is TRBV6-4 and J is TRBJ2-4; 8 bases map to TRBD2. The CDR3 runs to 13 residues. With 2 bases clipped from V and 9 bases from J, the junction kept 3 bases outside the gene matches. Per germline, CDR1 MRHNA and CDR2 SNTAGT. The CDR3 DNA reads TGTGCCAGCAGTGACACGGGGGGGAGCATTCAGTACTTC. Its translation is CASSDTGGSIQYF.